Listed below are T cell receptor beta chains from one sample, sequenced in a study of blood T cell repertoires in COVID-19. TCRdb keeps only in-frame clones here, not all; method: immunoSEQ multiplex PCR. Found here are approximately 92,000 clones, 82% of them singletons; the top ten hold around 18%. The sample consisted of peripheral blood. The receptors here all came from a man at least 80 years old with acute or convalescent COVID-19. Each CDR3 is given with its conserved first and last residue.

cdr3_aa,cdr3_length,j_call,v_call
CATSDRGSTGELFF,14,TRBJ2-2,TRBV24-1
CASSKGPGGVGTEAFF,16,TRBJ1-1,TRBV21-1
CASSQASGFYGYTF,14,TRBJ1-2,TRBV14
CAIRKTGSSYEQYF,14,TRBJ2-7,TRBV10-3
CASSLGGSNVLTF,13,TRBJ2-6,TRBV7-2
CATTRRELNTEAFF,14,TRBJ1-1,TRBV5-4
CASSQGSSGSTDTQYF,16,TRBJ2-3,TRBV4-2
CSASYWTINEKLFF,14,TRBJ1-4,TRBV20-1
CASSVPGGANVLTF,14,TRBJ2-6,TRBV11-2
CSVEKGGTIYF,11,TRBJ1-3,TRBV29-1
CASSQVGTGGFYGYTF,16,TRBJ1-2,TRBV3-1/TRBV3-2
CASSQDREKQPQHF,14,TRBJ1-5,TRBV3-1/TRBV3-2
CASSTKETQYF,11,TRBJ2-5,TRBV6-2/TRBV6-3
CASSPGHDVYEQYF,14,TRBJ2-7,TRBV7-2
CATSRARSAGGMTQYF,16,TRBJ2-5,TRBV15
CASSPRDTGTDTQYF,15,TRBJ2-3,TRBV18
CASSAGNVVYTF,12,TRBJ1-2,TRBV5-1
CSVKPDNNQPQHF,13,TRBJ1-5,TRBV29-1
CASSDRAGGKETQYF,15,TRBJ2-5,TRBV10-2
CASSQKQGYTEAFF,14,TRBJ1-1,TRBV3-1/TRBV3-2
CASSYNLAANEQFF,14,TRBJ2-1,TRBV6-5
CASSHVRGHEQYF,13,TRBJ2-7,TRBV3-1/TRBV3-2
CASSLAGSADTQYF,14,TRBJ2-3,TRBV5-5
CACRPGTGVGELFF,14,TRBJ2-2,TRBV30
CASSLRSGSDSPLHF,15,TRBJ1-6,TRBV7-2
CASSPFLAGGITDTQYF,17,TRBJ2-3,TRBV28
CASSFPTSNEQFF,13,TRBJ2-1,TRBV12-3/TRBV12-4
CAISGGVAGVKDTQYF,16,TRBJ2-3,TRBV10-3
CASSDSYNQPQHF,13,TRBJ1-5,TRBV18
CASSQGRGLADTQYF,15,TRBJ2-3,TRBV14
CATREGTGASTDTQYF,16,TRBJ2-3,TRBV24-1
CASSLTGTNVYGYTF,15,TRBJ1-2,TRBV7-2
CASTLGGTAYEQYF,14,TRBJ2-7,TRBV5-1
CASSLARGTEAFF,13,TRBJ1-1,TRBV7-6
CASSVRRPPGGYTF,14,TRBJ1-2,TRBV2
CASSLGQGWNTEAFF,15,TRBJ1-1,TRBV7-2
CASSQITGQGPTYEQYF,17,TRBJ2-7,TRBV4-3
CASSAAGGLSGETQYF,16,TRBJ2-5,TRBV5-1
CASSFYRVINEQYF,14,TRBJ2-7,TRBV28
CASSLRDGELFF,12,TRBJ2-2,TRBV19
CASSYYSSTGELFF,14,TRBJ2-2,TRBV6-2/TRBV6-3
CASSQDRGLETQYF,14,TRBJ2-5,TRBV3-1/TRBV3-2
CASSALDRQNTEAFF,15,TRBJ1-1,TRBV9
CASSLTQGGNTIYF,14,TRBJ1-3,TRBV7-9
CASSAWTGQGTSPLHF,16,TRBJ1-6,TRBV19
CASSQGTASYGYTF,14,TRBJ1-2,TRBV7-9
CASSVRSTDTQYF,13,TRBJ2-3,TRBV2
CASSLQASYEQYF,13,TRBJ2-7,TRBV11-3
CASSLDAAGGTDTQYF,16,TRBJ2-3,TRBV5-6
CASSFRGRMNTEAFF,15,TRBJ1-1,TRBV5-8
CASSPGGLAGAKGETQYF,18,TRBJ2-5,TRBV3-1/TRBV3-2
CAWSGNRGLSEAFF,14,TRBJ1-1,TRBV30
CASWGTSRTDTQYF,14,TRBJ2-3,TRBV19